Below, one TCR beta chain is given with its context. These data are taken from a study of blood T cell repertoires in COVID-19. Using immunoSEQ multiplex PCR, the repertoire was profiled, and TCRdb retains in-frame clones only, with some absent. Of about 100,000 clones listed, roughly nine tenths are singletons. Germline CDR1 KGHSH, CDR2 LQKENI. The CDR3 is 15 amino acids. Trimming took off 5 bases at V and 1 base at J, with 11 bases between the two ends. Sequencing used peripheral blood. The source is a man aged 45-60 years with active COVID-19. The rearrangement links TRBV18 to TRBJ2-2, with D hard to call. The CDR3 DNA sequence: TGTGCCAGCTCAGCCATGACGGGGAACACCGGGGAGCTGTTTTTT. This translates into CASSAMTGNTGELFF.